This paragraph covers one TCR beta chain sequence. Its antigen is not identified. These data originate in a study of T cell repertoires in cytomegalovirus infection. General study findings and limits: Ex vivo responses were dominated by HLA-C-restricted CMV-specific TCR beta clonotypes.

TCRdb recomputed calls from the reads with MiXCR, one row per CDR3 protein. Of under 850,000 distinct CDR3 sequences listed, 33% were seen once; the top ten hold roughly 18%. J was trimmed by 2 bases and V by 5 bases; bases with no gene match: 7. The CDR3 has 14 amino acids. In germline, CDR1 is DFQATT, CDR2 SNEGSKA (reference sequence). The receptor was derived from a human donor in good health (CMV status not recorded). Some clones in this sample may be carry-over from other donors' samples. Material: cultured PBMCs, obtained from culture after CMV antigen stimulation. The chain combines TRBV20-1 with TRBJ2-7; TRBD1 matches 9 bases. The CDR3 is CSAARDRVTYEQYF. The CDR3 bases are TGCAGTGCTGCCCGGGACAGGGTGACCTACGAGCAGTACTTC.